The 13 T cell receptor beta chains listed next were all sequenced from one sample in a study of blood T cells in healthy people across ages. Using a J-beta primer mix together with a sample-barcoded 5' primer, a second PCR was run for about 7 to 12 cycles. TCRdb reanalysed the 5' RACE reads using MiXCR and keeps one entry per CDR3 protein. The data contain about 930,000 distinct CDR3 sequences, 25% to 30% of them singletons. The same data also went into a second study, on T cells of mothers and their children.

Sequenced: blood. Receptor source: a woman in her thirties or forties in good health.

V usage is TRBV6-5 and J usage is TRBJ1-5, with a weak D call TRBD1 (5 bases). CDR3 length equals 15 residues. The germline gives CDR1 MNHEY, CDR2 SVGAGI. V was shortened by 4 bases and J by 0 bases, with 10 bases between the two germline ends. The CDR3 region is CASSSGTDSNQPQHF. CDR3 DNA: TGTGCCAGCAGTTCTGGGACGGATAGCAATCAGCCCCAGCATTTT.

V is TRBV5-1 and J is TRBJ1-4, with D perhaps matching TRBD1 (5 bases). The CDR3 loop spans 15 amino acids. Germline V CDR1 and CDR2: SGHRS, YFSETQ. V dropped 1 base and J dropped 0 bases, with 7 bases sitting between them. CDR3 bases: TGCGCCAGCAGCTTGCAGACAGCAACTAATGAAAAACTGTTTTTT. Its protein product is CASSLQTATNEKLFF.

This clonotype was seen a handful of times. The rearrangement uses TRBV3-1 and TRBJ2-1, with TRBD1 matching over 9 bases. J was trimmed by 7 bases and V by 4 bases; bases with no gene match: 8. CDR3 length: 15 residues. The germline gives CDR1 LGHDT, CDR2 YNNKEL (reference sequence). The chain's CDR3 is CASSPRDRVVNEQFF. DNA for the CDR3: TGTGCCAGCAGCCCCCGGGACAGGGTAGTGAATGAGCAGTTCTTC.

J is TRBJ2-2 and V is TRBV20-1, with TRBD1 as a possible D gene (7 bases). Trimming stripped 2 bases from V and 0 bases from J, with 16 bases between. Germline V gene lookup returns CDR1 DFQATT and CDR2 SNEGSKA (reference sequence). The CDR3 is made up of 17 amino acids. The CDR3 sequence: CSARSLGGTANTGELFF. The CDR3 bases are TGCAGTGCTAGATCCCTTGGCGGGACAGCGAACACCGGGGAGCTGTTTTTT.

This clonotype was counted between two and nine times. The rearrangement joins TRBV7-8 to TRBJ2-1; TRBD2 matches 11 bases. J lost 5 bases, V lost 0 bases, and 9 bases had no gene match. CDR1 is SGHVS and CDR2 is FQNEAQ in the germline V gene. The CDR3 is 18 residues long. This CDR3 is CASSLARIAGGHNNEQFF. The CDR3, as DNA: TGTGCCAGCAGCTTAGCGAGAATAGCGGGGGGGCACAACAATGAGCAGTTCTTC.

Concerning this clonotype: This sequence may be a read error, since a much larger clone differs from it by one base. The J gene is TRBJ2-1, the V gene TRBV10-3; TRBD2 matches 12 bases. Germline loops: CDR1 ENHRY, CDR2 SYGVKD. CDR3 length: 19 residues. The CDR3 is CAVSESMTSGGPSYNEQFF. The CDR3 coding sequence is TGTGCCGTCAGTGAGTCGATGACTAGCGGGGGACCCTCCTACAATGAGCAGTTCTTC.

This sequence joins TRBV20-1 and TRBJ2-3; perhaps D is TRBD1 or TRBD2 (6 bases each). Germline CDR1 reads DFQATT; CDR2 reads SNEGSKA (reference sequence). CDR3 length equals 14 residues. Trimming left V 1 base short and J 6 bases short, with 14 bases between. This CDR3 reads CSARVASGADTQYF. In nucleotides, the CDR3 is TGCAGTGCTAGAGTCGCATCGGGGGCGGATACGCAGTATTTT.

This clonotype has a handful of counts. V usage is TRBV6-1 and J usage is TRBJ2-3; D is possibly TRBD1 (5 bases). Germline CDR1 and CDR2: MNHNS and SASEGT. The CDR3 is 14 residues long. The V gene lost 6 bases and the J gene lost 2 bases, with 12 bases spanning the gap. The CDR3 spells CASRVQGFTDTQYF. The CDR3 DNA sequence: TGTGCCAGCAGGGTTCAGGGTTTCACAGATACGCAGTATTTT.

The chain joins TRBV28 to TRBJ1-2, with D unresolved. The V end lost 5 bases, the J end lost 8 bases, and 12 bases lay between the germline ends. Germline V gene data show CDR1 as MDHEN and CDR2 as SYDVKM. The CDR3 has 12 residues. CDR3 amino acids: CASSPVGVGYTF. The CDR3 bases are TGTGCCAGCAGTCCAGTTGGTGTGGGCTACACCTTC.

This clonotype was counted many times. Here the CDR3 DNA reads TGTGCCTCCAAGTCGGGGCACCAACCCTACGAGCAGTACTTC. This encodes CASKSGHQPYEQYF. The chain uses TRBV12-3 or TRBV12-4 and TRBJ2-7; D assignment may be TRBD1 or TRBD2 (5 bases each). The CDR3 loop spans 14 amino acids. V lost 11 bases to trimming and J lost 2 bases, with 19 bases between them.

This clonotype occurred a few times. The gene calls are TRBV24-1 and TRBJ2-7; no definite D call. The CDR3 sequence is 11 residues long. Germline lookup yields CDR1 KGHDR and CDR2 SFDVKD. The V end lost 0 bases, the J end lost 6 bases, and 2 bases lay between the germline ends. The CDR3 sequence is CATSDLSEQYF. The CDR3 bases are TGTGCCACCAGTGATTTGTCCGAGCAGTACTTC.

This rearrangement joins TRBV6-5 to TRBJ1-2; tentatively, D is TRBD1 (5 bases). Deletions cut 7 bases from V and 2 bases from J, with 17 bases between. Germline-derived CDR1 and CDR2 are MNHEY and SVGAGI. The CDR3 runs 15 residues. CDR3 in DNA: TGTGCCAGCACCGACGGGGGACGGGGGAACTATGGCTACACCTTC. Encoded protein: CASTDGGRGNYGYTF.

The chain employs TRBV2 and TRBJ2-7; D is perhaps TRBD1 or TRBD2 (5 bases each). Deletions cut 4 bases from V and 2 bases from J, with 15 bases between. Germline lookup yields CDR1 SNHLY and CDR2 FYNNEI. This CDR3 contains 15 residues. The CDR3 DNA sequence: TGTGCCAGCAGTGGTGGGACCGCTTTACCCTACGAGCAGTACTTC. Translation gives CASSGGTALPYEQYF.